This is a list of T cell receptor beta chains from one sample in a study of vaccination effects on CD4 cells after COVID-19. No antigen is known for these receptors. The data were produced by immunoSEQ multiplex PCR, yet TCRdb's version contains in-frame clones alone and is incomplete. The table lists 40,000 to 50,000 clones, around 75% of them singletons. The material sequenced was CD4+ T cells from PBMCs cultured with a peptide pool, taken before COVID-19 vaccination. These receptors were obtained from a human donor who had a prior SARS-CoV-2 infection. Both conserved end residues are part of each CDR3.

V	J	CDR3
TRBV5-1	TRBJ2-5	CASSSGTNGGTQYF
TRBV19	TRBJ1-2	CASSIGHGRFTYGYTF
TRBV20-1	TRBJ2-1	CSASRLAGYNEQFF
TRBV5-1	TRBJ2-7	CASSFGREGSYEQYF
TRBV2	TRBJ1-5	CASSEGQGEQPQHF
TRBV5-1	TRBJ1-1	CASSRNGAGVTEAFF
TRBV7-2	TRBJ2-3	CASSRGRGRTDTQYF
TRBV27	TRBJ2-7	CASSLGPDPGSGYEQYF
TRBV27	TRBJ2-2	CASRRNSGGHNTGELFF
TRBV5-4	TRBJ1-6	CASAPTPSSYNSPLHF
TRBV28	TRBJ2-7	CASRTTSGRAYEQYF
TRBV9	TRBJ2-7	CASSAMGSGEQYF
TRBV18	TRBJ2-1	CASSPNYYNEQFF
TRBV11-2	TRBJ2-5	CASSLDQGGPGTTQYF
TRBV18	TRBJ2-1	CASSPRARSNEQFF
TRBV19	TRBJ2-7	CASKEGATDSYEQYF
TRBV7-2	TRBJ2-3	CASSPGSTDTQYF
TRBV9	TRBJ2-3	CASSASGLAGGEGGTDTQYF
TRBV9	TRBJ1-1	CASSAGRDRATEAFF
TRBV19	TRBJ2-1	CASSASGGAYNEQFF
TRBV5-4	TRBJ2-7	CASSRGGAGYEQYF
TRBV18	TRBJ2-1	CASSPQSGSDEQFF
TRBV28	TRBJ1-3	CASLSGGNDGNTIYF
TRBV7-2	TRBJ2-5	CASKPKGLAGGLWETQYF
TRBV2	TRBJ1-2	CASSERGTEGYGYTF
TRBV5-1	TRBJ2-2	CASSVLAGKPGELFF
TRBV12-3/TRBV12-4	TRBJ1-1	CASSVRGNTEAFF
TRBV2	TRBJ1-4	CASREPGYNEKLFF
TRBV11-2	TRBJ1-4	CASSPGQGAALFF
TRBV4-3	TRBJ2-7	CASSQVPGQNYEQYF
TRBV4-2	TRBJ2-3	CASSQDRELVSDTQYF
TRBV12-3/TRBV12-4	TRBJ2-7	CASSLFQGYEQYF
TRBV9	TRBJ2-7	CASSPRTSPRPYEQYF
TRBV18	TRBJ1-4	CASSPMTGRLNEKLFF
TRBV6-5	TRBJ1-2	CATSGHGRTYGYTF
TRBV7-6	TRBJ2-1	CASGRDGNYNEQFF
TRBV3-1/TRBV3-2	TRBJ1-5	CASSLGQRKPQHF
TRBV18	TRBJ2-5	CASSPPSRAPWETQYF
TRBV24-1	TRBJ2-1	CATSDLGSPWFF
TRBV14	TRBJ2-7	CASSQAPGQGREQYF
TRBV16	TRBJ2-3	CASSQFESSSTDTQYF
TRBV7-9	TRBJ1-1	CASSLGLLFGDREAFF
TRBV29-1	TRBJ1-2	CSVDDRFRDKIYGYTF
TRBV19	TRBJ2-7	CASSGGTSASYEQYF
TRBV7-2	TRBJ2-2	CASSFGLAGSTGELFF
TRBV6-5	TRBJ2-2	CASSPITATGELFF
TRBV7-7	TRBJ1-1	CASSSQVNTEAFF
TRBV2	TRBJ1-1	CASNGPGPNTEAFF
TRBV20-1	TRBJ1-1	CSARDHRGAFF
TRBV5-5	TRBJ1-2	CASIPHSGYTF